One sample yielded the 3 T cell receptor beta chains listed below, sequenced in a study of cytomegalovirus exposure and HLA in healthy donors. In the PCR, 60 Vbeta and 13 Jbeta primers were used. Generated by immunoSEQ multiplex PCR, the TCRdb table keeps only in-frame clones and is missing some. The repertoire holds roughly 100,000 clones, with 65% to 80% as singletons. What was sequenced was PBMCs. These receptors originate from a woman aged 45-60 years in good health and CMV-seropositive.

The rearrangement links TRBV7-9 to TRBJ1-1, with D possibly being TRBD1 (6 bases). From germline, CDR1 is SEHNR and CDR2 FQNEAQ (reference sequence). CDR3 size: 17 residues. V was pared by 1 base and J by 6 bases, with 21 bases between. The DNA for the CDR3 is TGTGCCAGCAGCTTAGTCAGGGGTCTCAATATTTTGCCTGAAGCTTTCTTT. Protein product: CASSLVRGLNILPEAFF.

This clone was seen just once. The rearrangement joins TRBV27 to TRBJ2-7; D is possibly TRBD2 (8 bases). Germline V lookup: CDR1 MNHEY, CDR2 SMNVEV (reference sequence). The CDR3 is 13 amino acids. Trimming removed 7 bases at V and 4 bases at J, with 14 bases between. CDR3 bases: TGTGCCAGCAAGACAGGGACTAGTTACGAGCAGTACTTC. It specifies CASKTGTSYEQYF.

The chain recombines TRBV7-2 with TRBJ1-5; D is perhaps TRBD1 (6 bases). V was shortened by 1 base and J by 0 bases, with 7 bases between the two germline ends. CDR3 length: 15 amino acids. Germline CDR1 reads SGHTA; CDR2 reads FQGNSA. The chain's CDR3 is CASSLGQASNQPQHF. The CDR3 DNA reads TGTGCCAGCAGCTTAGGACAGGCTAGCAATCAGCCCCAGCATTTT.